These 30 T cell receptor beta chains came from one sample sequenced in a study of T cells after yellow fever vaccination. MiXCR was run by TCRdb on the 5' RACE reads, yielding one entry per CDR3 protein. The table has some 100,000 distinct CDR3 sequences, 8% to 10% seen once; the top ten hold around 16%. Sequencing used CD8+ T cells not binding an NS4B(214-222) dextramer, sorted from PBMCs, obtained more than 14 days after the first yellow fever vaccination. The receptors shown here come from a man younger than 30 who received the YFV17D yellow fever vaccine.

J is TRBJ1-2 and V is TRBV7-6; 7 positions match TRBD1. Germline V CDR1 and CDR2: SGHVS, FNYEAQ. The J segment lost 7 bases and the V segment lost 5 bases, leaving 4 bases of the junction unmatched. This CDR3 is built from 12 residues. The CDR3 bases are TGTGCCAGCAGCCCGACAGGGTTTGGCTACACCTTC. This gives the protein CASSPTGFGYTF.

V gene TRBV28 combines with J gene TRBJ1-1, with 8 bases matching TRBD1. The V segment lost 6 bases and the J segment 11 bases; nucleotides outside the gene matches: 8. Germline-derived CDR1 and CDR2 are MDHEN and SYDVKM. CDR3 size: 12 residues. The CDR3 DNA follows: TGTGCCAGCAGCCCCAGGGGGCTTTGGGCTTTCTTT. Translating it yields CASSPRGLWAFF.

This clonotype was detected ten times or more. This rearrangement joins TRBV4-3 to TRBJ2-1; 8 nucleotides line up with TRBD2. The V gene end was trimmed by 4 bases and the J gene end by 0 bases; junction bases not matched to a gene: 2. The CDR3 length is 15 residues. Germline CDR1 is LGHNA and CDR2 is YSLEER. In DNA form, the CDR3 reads TGCGCCAGCAGCCCCGGGACTAGCTCCTACAATGAGCAGTTCTTC. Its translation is CASSPGTSSYNEQFF.

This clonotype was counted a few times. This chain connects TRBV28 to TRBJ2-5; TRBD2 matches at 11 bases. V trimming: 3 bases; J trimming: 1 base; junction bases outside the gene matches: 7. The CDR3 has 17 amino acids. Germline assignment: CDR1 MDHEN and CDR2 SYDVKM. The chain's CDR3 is CASSFLAGGALQETQYF. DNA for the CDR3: TGTGCCAGCAGTTTTCTAGCGGGGGGAGCCCTCCAAGAGACCCAGTACTTC.

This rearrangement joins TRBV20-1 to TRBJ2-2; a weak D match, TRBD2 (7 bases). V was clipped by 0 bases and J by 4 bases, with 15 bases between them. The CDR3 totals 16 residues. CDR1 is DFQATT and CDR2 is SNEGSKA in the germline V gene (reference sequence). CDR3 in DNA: TGCAGTGCTAGAGATTTTGGGGGGGCGGGCACCGGGGAGCTGTTTTTT. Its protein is CSARDFGGAGTGELFF.

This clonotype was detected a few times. CDR3 loop: CASSFPGGRYTGELFF. DNA for the CDR3: TGTGCCAGCAGTTTTCCGGGGGGGCGGTACACCGGGGAGCTGTTTTTT. V and J are TRBV27 and TRBJ2-2; 8 bases agree with TRBD2. The CDR3 extends over 16 amino acids. Germline CDR1 is MNHEY and CDR2 is SMNVEV (reference sequence). J was trimmed by 3 bases and V by 3 bases; bases with no gene match: 6.

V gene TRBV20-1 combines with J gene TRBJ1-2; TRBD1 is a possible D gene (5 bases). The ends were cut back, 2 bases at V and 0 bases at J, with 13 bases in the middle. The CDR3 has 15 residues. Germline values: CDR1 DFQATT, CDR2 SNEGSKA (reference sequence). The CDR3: CSARIRVEANYGYTF. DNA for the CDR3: TGCAGTGCTAGAATCAGGGTAGAAGCTAACTATGGCTACACCTTC.

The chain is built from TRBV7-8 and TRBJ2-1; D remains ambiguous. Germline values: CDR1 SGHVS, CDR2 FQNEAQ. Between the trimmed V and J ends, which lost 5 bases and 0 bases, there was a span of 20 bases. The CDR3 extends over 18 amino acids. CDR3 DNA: TGTGCCAGCAGCCAACCGAGGCCCGACAAGAGCTCCTACAATGAGCAGTTCTTC. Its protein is CASSQPRPDKSSYNEQFF.

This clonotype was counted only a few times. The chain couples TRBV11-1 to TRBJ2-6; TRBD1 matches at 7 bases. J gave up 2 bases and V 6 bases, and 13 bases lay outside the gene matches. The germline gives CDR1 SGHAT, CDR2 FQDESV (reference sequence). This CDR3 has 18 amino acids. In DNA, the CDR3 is TGTGCCAGCAGGGGGTTGGGACAGAGGCCAACTGGGGCCAACGTCCTGACTTTC. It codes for CASRGLGQRPTGANVLTF.

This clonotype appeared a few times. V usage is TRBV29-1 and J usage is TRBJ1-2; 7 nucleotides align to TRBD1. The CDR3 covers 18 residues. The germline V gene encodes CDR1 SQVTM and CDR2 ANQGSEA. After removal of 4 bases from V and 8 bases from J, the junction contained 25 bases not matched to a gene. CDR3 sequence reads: CSVVADGEDRVPMGGYTF. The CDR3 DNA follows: TGCAGCGTTGTAGCGGATGGGGAAGACAGGGTTCCTATGGGGGGCTACACCTTC.

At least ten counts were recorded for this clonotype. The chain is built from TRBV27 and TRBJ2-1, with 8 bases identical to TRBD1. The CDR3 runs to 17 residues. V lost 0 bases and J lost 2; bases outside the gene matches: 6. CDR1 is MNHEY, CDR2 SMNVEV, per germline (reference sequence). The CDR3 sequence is CASSLSSGGAPYNEQFF. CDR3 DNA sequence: TGTGCCAGCAGTTTATCGTCAGGGGGCGCGCCCTACAATGAGCAGTTCTTC.

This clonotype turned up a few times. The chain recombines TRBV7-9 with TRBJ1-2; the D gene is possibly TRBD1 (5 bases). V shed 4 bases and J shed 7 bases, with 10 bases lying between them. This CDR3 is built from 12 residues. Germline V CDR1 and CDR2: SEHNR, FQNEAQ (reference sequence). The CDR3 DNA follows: TGTGCCAGCAGCTCGGGACTGGCTGGCTACACCTTC. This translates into CASSSGLAGYTF.

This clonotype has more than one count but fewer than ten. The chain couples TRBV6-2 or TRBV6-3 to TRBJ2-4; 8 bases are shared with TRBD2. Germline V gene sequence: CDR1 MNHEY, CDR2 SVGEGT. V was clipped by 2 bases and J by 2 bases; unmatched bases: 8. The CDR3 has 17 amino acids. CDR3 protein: CASSYEVAGSPKNIQYF. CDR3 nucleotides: TGTGCCAGCAGTTACGAGGTAGCGGGGAGTCCCAAAAACATTCAGTACTTC.

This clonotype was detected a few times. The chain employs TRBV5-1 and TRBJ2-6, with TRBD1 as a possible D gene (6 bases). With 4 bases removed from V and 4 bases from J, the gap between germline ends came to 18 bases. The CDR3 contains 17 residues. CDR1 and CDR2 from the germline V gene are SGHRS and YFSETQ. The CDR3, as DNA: TGCGCCAGCAGCCTGACAGGTTCCTTAACCGGGGCCAACGTCCTGACTTTC. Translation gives CASSLTGSLTGANVLTF. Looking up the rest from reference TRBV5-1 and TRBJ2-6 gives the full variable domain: KAGVTQTPRYLIKTRGQQVTLSCSPISGHRSVSWYQQTPGQGLQFLFEYFSETQRNKGNFPGRFSGRQFSNSRSEMNVSTLELGDSALYLCASSLTGSLTGANVLTFGAGSRLTVL.

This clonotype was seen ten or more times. The CDR3 spells CSGGGSQETQYF. CDR3 DNA sequence: TGCAGCGGGGGGGGGTCACAAGAGACCCAGTACTTC. The chain recombines TRBV29-1 with TRBJ2-5; TRBD2 agrees at 7 bases. The length of the CDR3 is 12 residues. Losses at the gene ends were 7 bases for V and 2 bases for J; bases not matched to a gene: 4. Per the germline V gene, CDR1 is SQVTM and CDR2 is ANQGSEA.

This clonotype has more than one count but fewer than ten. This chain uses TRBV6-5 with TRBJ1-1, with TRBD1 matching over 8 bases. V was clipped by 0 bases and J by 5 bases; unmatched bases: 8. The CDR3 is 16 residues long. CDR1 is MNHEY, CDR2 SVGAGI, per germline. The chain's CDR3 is CASSYSAGGQGTEAFF. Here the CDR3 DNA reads TGTGCCAGCAGTTACTCGGCAGGGGGCCAGGGAACTGAAGCTTTCTTT.

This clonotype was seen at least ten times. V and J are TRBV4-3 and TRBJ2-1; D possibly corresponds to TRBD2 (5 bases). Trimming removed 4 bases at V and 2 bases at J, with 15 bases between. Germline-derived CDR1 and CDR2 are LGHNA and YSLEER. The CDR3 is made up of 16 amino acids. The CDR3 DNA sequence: TGCGCCAGCAGCCCTAGAGCGGCAAACCCCTACAATGAGCAGTTCTTC. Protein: CASSPRAANPYNEQFF.

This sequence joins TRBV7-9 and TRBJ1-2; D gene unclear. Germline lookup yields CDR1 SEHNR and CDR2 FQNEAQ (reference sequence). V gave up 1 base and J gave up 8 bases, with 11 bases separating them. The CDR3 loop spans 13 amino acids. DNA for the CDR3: TGTGCCAGCAGCTTAGAGCTAGATGGAGGCTACACCTTC. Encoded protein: CASSLELDGGYTF.

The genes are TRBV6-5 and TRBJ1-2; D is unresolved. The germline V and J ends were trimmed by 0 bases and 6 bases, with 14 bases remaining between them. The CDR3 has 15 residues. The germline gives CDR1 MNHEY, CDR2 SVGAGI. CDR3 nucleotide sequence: TGTGCCAGCAGTTACTCCCTCGGAGGGCTGGATGGCTACACCTTC. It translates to CASSYSLGGLDGYTF.

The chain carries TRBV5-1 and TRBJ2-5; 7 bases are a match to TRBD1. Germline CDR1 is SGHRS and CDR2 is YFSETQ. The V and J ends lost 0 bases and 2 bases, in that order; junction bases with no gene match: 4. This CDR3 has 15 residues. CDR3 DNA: TGCGCCAGCAGCTTGGACGGACAGGTACAAGAGACCCAGTACTTC. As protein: CASSLDGQVQETQYF.

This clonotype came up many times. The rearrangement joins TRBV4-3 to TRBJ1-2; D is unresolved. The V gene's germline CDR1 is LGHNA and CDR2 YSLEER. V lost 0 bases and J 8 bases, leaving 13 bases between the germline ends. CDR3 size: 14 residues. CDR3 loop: CASSQERFNEGYTF. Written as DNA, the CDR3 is TGCGCCAGCAGCCAAGAACGGTTCAATGAGGGCTACACCTTC.

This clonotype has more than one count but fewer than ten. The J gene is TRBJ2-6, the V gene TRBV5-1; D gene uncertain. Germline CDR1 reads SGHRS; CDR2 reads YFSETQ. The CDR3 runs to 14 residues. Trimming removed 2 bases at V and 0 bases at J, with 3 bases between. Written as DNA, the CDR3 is TGCGCCAGCAGCTTCTTCTCTGGGGCCAACGTCCTGACTTTC. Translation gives CASSFFSGANVLTF.

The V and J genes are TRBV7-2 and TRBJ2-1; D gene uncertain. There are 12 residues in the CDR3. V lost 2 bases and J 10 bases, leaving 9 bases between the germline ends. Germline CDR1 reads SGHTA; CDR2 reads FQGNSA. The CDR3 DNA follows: TGTGCCAGCAGCTTAAGCCCTCCCGAGCAGTTCTTC. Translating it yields CASSLSPPEQFF.

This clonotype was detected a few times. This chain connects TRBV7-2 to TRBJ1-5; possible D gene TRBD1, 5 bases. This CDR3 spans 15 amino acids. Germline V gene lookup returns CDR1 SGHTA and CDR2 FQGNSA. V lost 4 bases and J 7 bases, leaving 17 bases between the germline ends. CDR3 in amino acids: CASSSGEGRGQPQHF. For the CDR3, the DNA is TGTGCCAGCAGCTCGGGGGAGGGGCGGGGACAGCCCCAGCATTTT.

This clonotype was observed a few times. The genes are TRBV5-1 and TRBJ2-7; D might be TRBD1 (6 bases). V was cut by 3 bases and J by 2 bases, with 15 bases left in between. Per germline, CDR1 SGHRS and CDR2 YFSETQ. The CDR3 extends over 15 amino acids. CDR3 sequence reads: CASSSMDSLAYEQYF. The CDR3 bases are TGCGCCAGCAGCTCAATGGACAGTTTGGCCTACGAGCAGTACTTC.

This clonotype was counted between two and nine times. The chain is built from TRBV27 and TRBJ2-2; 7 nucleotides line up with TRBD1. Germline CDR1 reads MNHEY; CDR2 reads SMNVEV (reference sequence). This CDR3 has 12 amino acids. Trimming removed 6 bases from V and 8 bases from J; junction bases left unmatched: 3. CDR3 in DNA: TGTGCCAGCAGAAAACAGGGGGGGGAGCTGTTTTTT. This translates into CASRKQGGELFF.

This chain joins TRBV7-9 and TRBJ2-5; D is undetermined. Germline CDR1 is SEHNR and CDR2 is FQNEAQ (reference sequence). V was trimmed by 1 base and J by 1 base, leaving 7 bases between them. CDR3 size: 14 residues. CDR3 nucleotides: TGTGCCAGCAGCTTAGTTTCTAGCCAAGAGACCCAGTACTTC. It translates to CASSLVSSQETQYF.

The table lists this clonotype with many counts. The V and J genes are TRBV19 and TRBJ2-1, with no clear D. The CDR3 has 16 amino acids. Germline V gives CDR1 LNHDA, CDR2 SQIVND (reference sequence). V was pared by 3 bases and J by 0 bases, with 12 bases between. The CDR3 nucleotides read TGTGCCAGTAGTATTTTCCAGGTCGGCTCCTACAATGAGCAGTTCTTC. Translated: CASSIFQVGSYNEQFF. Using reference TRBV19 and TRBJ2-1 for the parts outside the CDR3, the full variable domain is DGGITQSPKYLFRKEGQNVTLSCEQNLNHDAMYWYRQDPGQGLRLIYYSQIVNDFQKGDIAEGYSVSREKKESFPLTVTSAQKNPTAFYLCASSIFQVGSYNEQFFGPGTRLTVL.

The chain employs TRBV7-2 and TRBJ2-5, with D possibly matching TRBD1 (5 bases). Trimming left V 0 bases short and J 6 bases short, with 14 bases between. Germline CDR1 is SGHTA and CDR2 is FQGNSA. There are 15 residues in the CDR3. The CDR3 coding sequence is TGTGCCAGCAGCTTAGCGTTAGGCAGGGATAAGACCCAGTACTTC. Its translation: CASSLALGRDKTQYF.

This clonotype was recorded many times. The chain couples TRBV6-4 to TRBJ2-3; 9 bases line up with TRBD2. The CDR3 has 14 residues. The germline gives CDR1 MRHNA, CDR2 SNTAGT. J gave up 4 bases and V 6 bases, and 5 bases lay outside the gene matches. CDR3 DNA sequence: TGTGCCAGCAGCGCTAGCGGGGAGTCAGATACGCAGTATTTT. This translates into CASSASGESDTQYF.